Below, 3 T cell receptor beta chains from the same sample are listed, as sequenced in a study of blood T cell repertoires in COVID-19. Produced via immunoSEQ multiplex PCR; TCRdb's table is partial and in-frame only. The sample lists roughly 200,000 clones; 87% were seen once. Sequencing was done on a sample of PBMCs or T cells enriched from blood (not recorded which). The receptors come from a woman younger than 45 who had recovered from COVID-19.

The gene calls are TRBV12-5 and TRBJ1-5; D may be TRBD1 (6 bases). The V end lost 6 bases, the J end lost 1 base, and 7 bases lay between the germline ends. Germline V gene sequence: CDR1 LGHNT, CDR2 FRNRAP. This CDR3 has 13 amino acids. The CDR3 DNA follows: TGTGCTAGTGGAGGACAGAGCAATCAGCCCCAGCATTTT. Amino acid sequence: CASGGQSNQPQHF. The full variable domain, in which reference TRBV12-5 and TRBJ1-5 provide the parts outside the CDR3, is DARVTQTPRHKVTEMGQEVTMRCQPILGHNTVFWYRQTMMQGLELLAYFRNRAPLDDSGMPKDRFSAEMPDATLATLKIQPSEPRDSAVYFCASGGQSNQPQHFGDGTRLSIL.

The chain has TRBV7-8 and TRBJ1-1, with D possibly TRBD1 on 5 matching bases. CDR1 and CDR2 (germline): SGHVS, FQNEAQ. CDR3 length equals 16 residues. V lost 1 base, J lost 1 base, and 13 bases lay in between. The CDR3, as DNA: TGTGCCAGCAGCTTAGTTGGGTCCACAGGGAACACTGAAGCTTTCTTT. It specifies CASSLVGSTGNTEAFF.

The J gene is TRBJ1-5, the V gene TRBV30, with 9 bases matching TRBD1. Germline values: CDR1 GTSNPN, CDR2 SVGIG (reference sequence). The trim removed 4 bases at V and 4 bases at J, leaving 2 bases unmatched. The CDR3 extends over 13 amino acids. The DNA for the CDR3 is TGTGCCTGGACCGGACAGGGGAATCAGCCCCAGCATTTT. Translating it yields CAWTGQGNQPQHF.